These 10 T cell receptor beta chains were all obtained from the same sample, sequenced in a study of T cell responses to AZD1222 COVID-19 vaccine (dated by TCRdb to the early 2020s). The meaning of the sample's time point label: about 28 days (+/-7) after the second vaccine dose. Library construction relied on the immunoSEQ multiplex PCR assay. Sourced from immuneACCESS, this table was stored by TCRdb with only in-frame sequences that have V and J called. A share of the clones is absent; for the studies checked, an unresolved V gene accounts for under half, and the remainder has no known explanation. Counted in this sample were over 110,000 clones; roughly 88% of them appeared once. The ten largest make up approximately 1.8% of the sample. The sample in question was peripheral blood, obtained 28 days after the second AZD1222 dose. The source of these receptors is an adult who received the AZD1222 COVID-19 vaccine.

This clone was counted once. This chain connects TRBV2 to TRBJ1-4; 7 nucleotides align to TRBD1. CDR1 is SNHLY and CDR2 is FYNNEI in the germline V gene. The CDR3 consists of 15 residues. V shed 6 bases, J shed 8 bases, and the junction held 12 bases outside the gene matches. For the CDR3, the DNA is TGTGCCAGCAGACCGCAGGGGGAGGTTCGGGAAAAACTGTTTTTT. Encoded protein: CASRPQGEVREKLFF.

The genes are TRBV20-1 and TRBJ1-5; TRBD1 matches 7 bases. V gave up 4 bases and J gave up 1 base; unmatched junction bases: 10. From germline, CDR1 is DFQATT and CDR2 SNEGSKA (reference sequence). CDR3 size: 16 residues. The CDR3 DNA is TGCAGTGCTACTGACAGGGTTAAGGGGAGCAATCAGCCCCAGCATTTT. This encodes CSATDRVKGSNQPQHF.

This clone appeared once. J is TRBJ1-6 and V is TRBV18, with D unclear. Germline assignment: CDR1 KGHSH and CDR2 LQKENI. This CDR3 has 15 amino acids. The V end lost 2 bases, the J end lost 5 bases, and 10 bases lay between the germline ends. This CDR3 is CASSPRHSDNSPLHF. The CDR3 DNA reads TGTGCCAGCTCACCAAGGCACAGTGATAATTCACCCCTCCACTTT.

V and J are TRBV5-4 and TRBJ2-1, with 9 bases identical to TRBD2. The CDR3 covers 16 residues. V gave up 0 bases and J gave up 6 bases; unmatched junction bases: 7. The germline V gene has CDR1 SGHNT and CDR2 YYREEE (reference sequence). The CDR3, as DNA: TGTGCCAGCAGCTTGGAGCCCAGCGGGGGGTCCAATGAGCAGTTCTTC. Its translation: CASSLEPSGGSNEQFF.

The count of this clone is one. This chain joins TRBV6-5 and TRBJ2-1; the match to TRBD2 covers 9 bases. The CDR3 spans 15 residues. V lost 2 bases and J lost 7; bases outside the gene matches: 6. Germline values: CDR1 MNHEY, CDR2 SVGAGI. CDR3 sequence: CASSYQLAGANEQFF. The DNA for the CDR3 is TGTGCCAGCAGTTACCAGTTAGCGGGAGCGAATGAGCAGTTCTTC.

The gene calls are TRBV19 and TRBJ2-3; 11 bases line up with TRBD2. Germline V gives CDR1 LNHDA, CDR2 SQIVND (reference sequence). V lost 5 bases, J lost 5 bases, and 12 bases stayed unmatched. CDR3 length equals 17 residues. CDR3 loop: CASSPHSSGGPGDTQYF. Here the CDR3 DNA reads TGTGCCAGTAGTCCCCACTCTAGCGGGGGGCCAGGAGATACGCAGTATTTT.

The gene calls are TRBV11-2 and TRBJ2-7; 8 nucleotides line up with TRBD1. V lost 5 bases, J lost 11 bases, and 8 bases stayed unmatched. The germline CDR1 and CDR2 sequences are SGHAT and FQNNGV. This CDR3 has 12 amino acids. CDR3 amino acids: CASSPGRDRKYF. The CDR3 DNA sequence: TGTGCCAGCAGCCCGGGCCGGGACAGGAAGTACTTC. The variable domain in full, completed from reference TRBV11-2 and TRBJ2-7, reads EAGVAQSPRYKIIEKRQSVAFWCNPISGHATLYWYQQILGQGPKLLIQFQNNGVVDDSQLPKDRFSAERLKGVDSTLKIQPAKLEDSAVYLCASSPGRDRKYFGPGTRLTVT.

The chain joins TRBV5-1 to TRBJ2-6; 8 bases agree with TRBD1. The germline gives CDR1 SGHRS, CDR2 YFSETQ. The CDR3 runs to 17 residues. After removal of 0 bases from V and 2 bases from J, the junction contained 4 bases not matched to a gene. The DNA for the CDR3 is TGCGCCAGCAGCTTGGTCGGACAGGGTGCTGGGGCCAACGTCCTGACTTTC. Translated: CASSLVGQGAGANVLTF.

CDR3 in DNA: TGTGCCAGCAGTTACTCCGGGAATCGTGAAAAACTGTTTTTT. Its translation is CASSYSGNREKLFF. J is TRBJ1-4 and V is TRBV6-2 or TRBV6-3; D is unclear. Trimming removed 0 bases from V and 7 bases from J, with 9 bases in between. Germline values: CDR1 MNHEY, CDR2 SVGEGT. The CDR3 spans 14 residues.

This chain's CDR3 is CASSQKAQGVNTGELFF. The CDR3 nucleotides are TGCGCCAGCAGCCAAAAGGCGCAGGGGGTTAACACCGGGGAGCTGTTTTTT. The rearrangement uses TRBV4-1 and TRBJ2-2; 7 nucleotides agree with TRBD1. The CDR3 consists of 17 residues. With 2 bases clipped from V and 2 bases from J, the junction kept 8 bases outside the gene matches. Germline V CDR1 and CDR2: MGHRA, YSYEKL.